Listed here are 26 T cell receptor beta chains from one sample, sequenced in a study of blood T cell repertoires in COVID-19. The protocol was immunoSEQ multiplex PCR, while the TCRdb copy is restricted to in-frame clones and leaves out a portion. The sample shows over 150,000 clones, approximately 80% of them seen only once. Input material: peripheral blood. The source is a woman aged 60-75 years with COVID-19, enrolled during active disease.

This chain joins TRBV5-6 and TRBJ1-2, with D maybe TRBD1 (6 bases). V was clipped by 4 bases and J by 3 bases, with 13 bases between them. CDR3 length equals 14 residues. The germline V gene has CDR1 SGHDT and CDR2 YYEEEE. CDR3 sequence: CASSPGGVDYGYTF. As DNA, the CDR3 is TGTGCCAGCAGCCCTGGGGGCGTCGACTATGGCTACACCTTC. The whole variable domain, filled in from reference TRBV5-6 and TRBJ1-2, reads DAGVTQSPTHLIKTRGQQVTLRCSPKSGHDTVSWYQQALGQGPQFIFQYYEEEERQRGNFPDRFSGHQFPNYSSELNVNALLLGDSALYLCASSPGGVDYGYTFGSGTRLTVV.

J is TRBJ1-4 and V is TRBV9; 7 positions agree with TRBD1. Germline V gene sequence: CDR1 SGDLS, CDR2 YYNGEE. Germline trimming cut 5 bases from V and 6 bases from J; bases unmatched to any gene: 7. There are 14 residues in the CDR3. Here the CDR3 DNA reads TGTGCCAGCAGTGTACAGGGGTCGGATGAAAAACTGTTTTTT. Translated, it gives CASSVQGSDEKLFF.

The J gene is TRBJ2-5, the V gene TRBV7-9, with TRBD2 matching 9 bases. The junction had 8 bases not matched to a gene; V was cut back by 1 base and J by 5 bases. In germline, CDR1 is SEHNR, CDR2 FQNEAQ (reference sequence). The CDR3 totals 16 residues. The DNA for the CDR3 is TGTGCCAGCAGCTTAGTGTCTAGCGGGACGTTCGAGACCCAGTACTTC. This translates into CASSLVSSGTFETQYF.

The chain couples TRBV6-5 to TRBJ1-3; unclear D gene. The germline CDR1 and CDR2 sequences are MNHEY and SVGAGI. V lost 5 bases and J lost 0, with 11 bases in between. CDR3 length equals 15 residues. Here the CDR3 reads CASSPSRSSGNTIYF. CDR3 DNA: TGTGCCAGCAGTCCGTCGAGGAGCTCTGGAAACACCATATATTTT.

The chain combines TRBV25-1 with TRBJ1-4, with 8 bases matching TRBD1. CDR1 is MGHDK and CDR2 is SYGVNS in the germline V gene. After removal of 8 bases from V and 7 bases from J, the junction contained 12 bases not matched to a gene. This CDR3 has 15 amino acids. In DNA, the CDR3 is TGTGCCAGCCAAACCGCGACAGGGGTTTTTGAAAAACTGTTTTTT. This encodes CASQTATGVFEKLFF.

The V gene is TRBV7-2, the J gene TRBJ1-6; D is perhaps TRBD1 (6 bases). Germline loops: CDR1 SGHTA, CDR2 FQGNSA. V was shortened by 1 base and J by 11 bases, with 12 bases between the two germline ends. The CDR3 is 14 amino acids. The CDR3 loop is CASSLVQGSAPLHF. The CDR3, as DNA: TGTGCCAGCAGCTTAGTACAGGGAAGTGCACCCCTCCACTTT.

This clone was seen a handful of times. The chain carries TRBV12-5 and TRBJ2-7, with D maybe TRBD2 (5 bases). Trimming cost V 7 bases and J 5 bases, with 21 bases left between them. The CDR3 runs 15 residues. Germline V gene sequence: CDR1 LGHNT, CDR2 FRNRAP. The CDR3 nucleotides are TGTGCTAGTGCCCTCTCGGGAAGTGCCTACCACGAGCAGTACTTC. This encodes CASALSGSAYHEQYF.

This chain joins TRBV6-5 and TRBJ1-5, with D maybe TRBD1 (6 bases). The CDR3 consists of 14 residues. V was shortened by 8 bases and J by 4 bases, with 15 bases between the two germline ends. The germline CDR1 and CDR2 sequences are MNHEY and SVGAGI. The CDR3 nucleotides read TGTGCCAGCGAGGGCGGGGGGCGGAATCAGCCCCAGCATTTT. Its protein is CASEGGGRNQPQHF.

J is TRBJ2-1 and V is TRBV2; D is possibly TRBD2 (7 bases). Germline V gene sequence: CDR1 SNHLY, CDR2 FYNNEI. With 0 bases removed from V and 2 bases from J, the gap between germline ends came to 14 bases. The CDR3 is 17 amino acids. The CDR3, as DNA: TGTGCCAGCAGTGAAGCGGGAGGGCGGGGGCCCTACAATGAGCAGTTCTTC. This gives the protein CASSEAGGRGPYNEQFF.

The chain employs TRBV6-5 and TRBJ1-5; unclear D gene. Deletions cut 6 bases from V and 7 bases from J, with 10 bases between. This CDR3 is built from 12 residues. Germline V CDR1 and CDR2: MNHEY, SVGAGI. The CDR3 DNA sequence: TGTGCCAGCAGCCTCCGCGGACAGCCCCAGCATTTT. This gives the protein CASSLRGQPQHF.

The chain carries TRBV3-1 (or the pseudogene TRBV3-2) and TRBJ1-5, with 7 bases aligning to TRBD1. In germline, CDR1 is LGHDT, CDR2 YNNKEL (reference sequence). V was pared by 2 bases and J by 4 bases, with 5 bases of the junction left unmatched. This CDR3 has 15 residues. The CDR3 coding sequence is TGTGCCAGCAGCCAAAGGGGGCAGCCGAATCAGCCCCAGCATTTT. As protein: CASSQRGQPNQPQHF.

In its sample, this clone was seen once. V usage is TRBV18 and J usage is TRBJ1-2; 7 positions match TRBD1. The CDR3 totals 14 residues. CDR1 KGHSH and CDR2 LQKENI come from the germline V gene. The V gene end was trimmed by 6 bases and the J gene end by 5 bases; junction bases not matched to a gene: 9. The CDR3 region has the DNA TGTGCCAGCTCGCCCGACAGGGATGGGTATGGCTACACCTTC. Amino acids: CASSPDRDGYGYTF.

The V and J genes are TRBV7-2 and TRBJ1-5; 7 positions match TRBD1. V dropped 2 bases and J dropped 7; count of bases not matched to a gene: 11. In germline, CDR1 is SGHTA, CDR2 FQGNSA. The CDR3 length is 16 residues. The CDR3 spells CASSLQGGRGNQPQHF. Written as DNA, the CDR3 is TGTGCCAGCAGCTTACAAGGCGGCAGGGGGAACCAGCCCCAGCATTTT.

This chain links TRBV6-6 with TRBJ1-2, with 9 positions matching TRBD1. V was pared by 5 bases and J by 2 bases, with 6 bases of the junction left unmatched. Germline V CDR1 and CDR2: MNHNY, SVGAGI (reference sequence). The CDR3 loop spans 15 amino acids. The CDR3 sequence is CASSPRQGENYGYTF. CDR3 nucleotides: TGTGCCAGCAGTCCCAGACAGGGGGAAAACTATGGCTACACCTTC.

The table lists this clone with a count of one. The chain joins TRBV7-2 to TRBJ1-3, with D tentatively TRBD1 (5 bases). Trimming shortened V by 8 bases and J by 2 bases, and 19 bases separated the two germline ends. Per the germline V gene, CDR1 is SGHTA and CDR2 is FQGNSA. The CDR3 is 16 amino acids. The CDR3 nucleotides read TGTGCCAGCCTCCCTCAGCGGGGCGGTCCTGGAAACACCATATATTTT. Protein product: CASLPQRGGPGNTIYF.

This rearrangement joins TRBV7-9 to TRBJ1-3; D gene unclear. The CDR3 loop spans 15 amino acids. Between the trimmed V and J ends, which lost 5 bases and 0 bases, there was a span of 11 bases. Per the germline V gene, CDR1 is SEHNR and CDR2 is FQNEAQ (reference sequence). The CDR3, as DNA: TGTGCCAGCAGCCGGGTACCCAACTCTGGAAACACCATATATTTT. It specifies CASSRVPNSGNTIYF.

V usage is TRBV9 and J usage is TRBJ1-1, with TRBD1 as a possible D gene (6 bases). CDR3 length: 15 amino acids. The germline gives CDR1 SGDLS, CDR2 YYNGEE. Deletions cut 0 bases from V and 9 bases from J, with 18 bases between. The chain's CDR3 is CASSVGGGGKRKAFF. The DNA of the CDR3 is TGTGCCAGCAGCGTAGGAGGTGGGGGCAAAAGGAAAGCTTTCTTT. Based on the CDR3 plus reference TRBV9 and TRBJ1-1, the full variable domain is DSGVTQTPKHLITATGQRVTLRCSPRSGDLSVYWYQQSLDQGLQFLIQYYNGEERAKGNILERFSAQQFPDLHSELNLSSLELGDSALYFCASSVGGGGKRKAFFGQGTRLTVV.

The chain combines TRBV5-5 with TRBJ2-1, with 11 bases matching TRBD2. Losses at the gene ends were 0 bases for V and 4 bases for J; bases not matched to a gene: 6. This CDR3 spans 17 amino acids. CDR1 and CDR2 (germline): SGHKS, YYEKEE (reference sequence). Written as DNA, the CDR3 is TGTGCCAGCAGCTTGGAATTTAGCGGGAGGGCATACAATGAGCAGTTCTTC. It is translated as CASSLEFSGRAYNEQFF.

This rearrangement joins TRBV2 to TRBJ1-5; TRBD1 matches 9 bases. This CDR3 is built from 15 residues. From germline, CDR1 is SNHLY and CDR2 FYNNEI. The J segment lost 6 bases and the V segment lost 6 bases, leaving 9 bases of the junction unmatched. The CDR3: CASRNDRGTTQPQHF. DNA for the CDR3: TGTGCCAGCAGGAACGACAGGGGGACCACTCAGCCCCAGCATTTT.

The CDR3 bases are TGTGCCAGCAGCTTGGCCCCCCCAGGGACCCAGTACTTC. Translated, it gives CASSLAPPGTQYF. J is TRBJ2-5 and V is TRBV5-6, with unresolved D. CDR3 length: 13 amino acids. Between the trimmed V and J ends, which lost 0 bases and 7 bases, there was a span of 10 bases. Germline CDR1 SGHDT, CDR2 YYEEEE.

The sample holds one count of this clone. This rearrangement joins TRBV14 to TRBJ2-7; the D gene is possibly TRBD1 (5 bases). Trimming shortened V by 2 bases and J by 1 base, and 12 bases separated the two germline ends. From germline, CDR1 is SGHDN and CDR2 FVKESK. The CDR3 runs to 15 residues. The CDR3 region is CASSQQDIRSYEQYF. Written as DNA, the CDR3 is TGTGCCAGCAGCCAACAGGACATCAGATCCTACGAGCAGTACTTC. Variable domain in full (rest from reference TRBV14 and TRBJ2-7): EAGVTQFPSHSVIEKGQTVTLRCDPISGHDNLYWYRRVMGKEIKFLLHFVKESKQDESGMPNNRFLAERTGGTYSTLKVQPAELEDSGVYFCASSQQDIRSYEQYFGPGTRLTVT.

This clone has only one observation. This chain connects TRBV19 to TRBJ2-1, with 7 bases aligning to TRBD2. CDR3 size: 14 residues. J was trimmed by 8 bases and V by 3 bases; bases with no gene match: 7. Germline values: CDR1 LNHDA, CDR2 SQIVND (reference sequence). For the CDR3, the DNA is TGTGCCAGTAGTATGGCGGGAGTGGGGGATGAGCAGTTCTTC. Residues: CASSMAGVGDEQFF.

V is TRBV6-2 or TRBV6-3 and J is TRBJ2-4; the D gene is possibly TRBD2 (5 bases). Germline CDR1 is MNHEY and CDR2 is SVGEGT. V lost 5 bases and J lost 0, with 8 bases in between. The CDR3 runs to 14 residues. In DNA, the CDR3 is TGTGCCAGCAGTGACGGACTAGCCAAAAACATTCAGTACTTC. This translates into CASSDGLAKNIQYF.

The chain has TRBV7-9 and TRBJ2-1; TRBD2 aligns across 15 bases. CDR1 SEHNR and CDR2 FQNEAQ come from the germline V gene (reference sequence). The J segment lost 7 bases and the V segment lost 5 bases, leaving 3 bases of the junction unmatched. This CDR3 has 15 amino acids. The CDR3, as DNA: TGTGCCAGCAGCCCTGGACTAGCGGGAGGGAATGAGCAGTTCTTC. The encoded protein is CASSPGLAGGNEQFF.

The V gene is TRBV6-5, the J gene TRBJ1-4; the match to TRBD1 covers 9 bases. The CDR3 runs to 16 residues. Germline-derived CDR1 and CDR2 are MNHEY and SVGAGI. V was clipped by 0 bases and J by 4 bases; unmatched bases: 3. The chain's CDR3 is CASSYSGTGRNEKLFF. The CDR3 nucleotides read TGTGCCAGCAGTTACTCCGGGACAGGGCGTAATGAAAAACTGTTTTTT.

J is TRBJ2-5 and V is TRBV5-1; TRBD2 agrees at 11 bases. This CDR3 has 14 amino acids. The V and J ends lost 4 bases and 5 bases, in that order; junction bases with no gene match: 4. Germline-derived CDR1 and CDR2 are SGHRS and YFSETQ. CDR3 nucleotide sequence: TGCGCCAGCAGCCCCGCTAGCGGGAGGGAGACCCAGTACTTC. Residues: CASSPASGRETQYF.